The rows below give T cell receptor beta chains drawn from one sample of a study of PD-L1 blockade in urothelial cancer. Method: immunoSEQ multiplex PCR; TCRdb's copy keeps in-frame clones and lacks some. The sample carries about 20,000 clones, around nine tenths recorded once. Sequences were derived from PBMCs, sampled around atezolizumab (anti-PD-L1) treatment. The receptors were sampled from a man aged 45-60 years with urothelial cancer. The CDR3 runs from the conserved cysteine through the conserved F or W. The D gene is left open where the match is weak. The size of a clone is reported for some rows only, either as once, few or many, or as a class for expanded clones.

CDR3	DNA	size	J	D	V
CASINRGYGYTF	TGTGCCAGCATCAACAGGGGCTATGGCTACACCTTC	NA	TRBJ1-2	TRBD1	TRBV2
CASSSRGDTQYF	TGTGCCAGCAGCTCTAGAGGGGATACGCAGTATTTT	NA	TRBJ2-3	NA	TRBV11-2
CASSLSTLGHSYNEQFF	TGTGCCAGCAGTTTATCGACATTGGGACACTCCTACAATGAGCAGTTCTTC	NA	TRBJ2-1	NA	TRBV28
CAISPLAGGTDTQYF	TGTGCCATCAGTCCACTAGCGGGGGGGACAGATACGCAGTATTTT	NA	TRBJ2-3	TRBD2	TRBV10-3
CASILREGYEQYF	TGTGCCAGCATCCTCCGGGAGGGATACGAGCAGTACTTC	NA	TRBJ2-7	TRBD2	TRBV6-6
CASRSSGTGDQPQHF	TGTGCCAGCAGAAGCTCCGGGACAGGGGATCAGCCCCAGCATTTT	NA	TRBJ1-5	TRBD1	TRBV25-1
CASSVGGHTASYGYTF	TGTGCCAGCAGCGTAGGTGGACACACGGCGAGCTATGGCTACACCTTC	NA	TRBJ1-2	NA	TRBV9
CASSFMTNPNEKLFF	TGTGCCAGCAGTTTTATGACTAACCCTAATGAAAAACTGTTTTTT	NA	TRBJ1-4	NA	TRBV28
CASNPSGGMNTGELFF	TGTGCCAGCAACCCATCCGGGGGGATGAACACCGGGGAGCTGTTTTTT	NA	TRBJ2-2	TRBD2	TRBV13
CSVWTDYNEQFF	TGCAGCGTTTGGACAGACTACAATGAGCAGTTCTTC	NA	TRBJ2-1	NA	TRBV29-1
CASSHSGDRRNTEAFF	TGTGCCAGCAGCCACAGCGGGGACAGGCGGAACACTGAAGCTTTCTTT	NA	TRBJ1-1	TRBD1	TRBV5-5
CASSLVYGGPNEKLFF	TGTGCCAGCAGTTTAGTTTACGGGGGGCCTAATGAAAAACTGTTTTTT	NA	TRBJ1-4	NA	TRBV28
CASSISGLSNQPQHF	TGTGCCAGCAGCATATCAGGGCTCAGCAATCAGCCCCAGCATTTT	NA	TRBJ1-5	NA	TRBV7-6
CASSSGGSYNEQFF	TGCGCCAGCAGCTCGGGGGGCTCCTACAATGAGCAGTTCTTC	NA	TRBJ2-1	TRBD2	TRBV5-1
CASSFHRGGLAGEEQFF	TGTGCCAGCAGTTTTCACAGGGGGGGACTAGCGGGAGAAGAGCAGTTCTTC	once	TRBJ2-1	TRBD2	TRBV28
CASSEPRQGIYNEQFF	TGTGCCAGCAGTGAACCCAGACAGGGAATCTACAATGAGCAGTTCTTC	once	TRBJ2-1	TRBD1	TRBV6-1
CASSIAGRYQETQYF	TGTGCCAGTAGTATCGCGGGCCGGTACCAAGAGACCCAGTACTTC	NA	TRBJ2-5	NA	TRBV19
CASSEVTGAIQETQYF	TGTGCCAGCAGTGAAGTAACAGGGGCCATCCAAGAGACCCAGTACTTC	NA	TRBJ2-5	TRBD1	TRBV6-1
CASSESSGQEQYF	TGTGCCAGCAGTGAATCTTCGGGACAGGAGCAGTACTTC	NA	TRBJ2-7	TRBD1	TRBV25-1
CASNEQGRSYGYTF	TGTGCCAGCAATGAACAGGGGAGGAGCTATGGCTACACCTTC	NA	TRBJ1-2	TRBD1	TRBV6-5
CASRTGANYGYTF	TGTGCCAGTCGGACAGGGGCTAACTATGGCTACACCTTC	once	TRBJ1-2	TRBD1	TRBV19
CASSLAVGGETQYF	TGTGCCAGCAGCTTGGCCGTGGGGGGGGAGACCCAGTACTTC	NA	TRBJ2-5	TRBD2	TRBV5-6
CASSVEGANNEQFF	TGTGCCAGCAGCGTAGAAGGGGCGAACAATGAGCAGTTCTTC	NA	TRBJ2-1	NA	TRBV9
CASSPRTSGSHNEQFF	TGTGCCAGCAGCCCTAGGACTAGCGGGAGTCATAATGAGCAGTTCTTC	NA	TRBJ2-1	TRBD2	TRBV5-4
CASSLDSNYGYTF	TGCGCCAGCAGCTTGGACAGTAACTATGGCTACACCTTC	NA	TRBJ1-2	NA	TRBV5-1
CASSLAGAGETQYF	TGTGCCAGCAGCCTAGCGGGGGCGGGGGAGACCCAGTACTTC	NA	TRBJ2-5	TRBD2	TRBV7-3
CASSQLYGRGHADTQYF	TGTGCCAGCAGCCAATTATACGGCAGGGGGCACGCAGATACGCAGTATTTT	NA	TRBJ2-3	TRBD1	TRBV14
CASSSTREDPSTDTQYF	TGTGCCAGCAGTTCCACGAGGGAGGACCCGAGCACAGATACGCAGTATTTT	few	TRBJ2-3	NA	TRBV28
CASSFEPDTQYF	TGTGCCAGCAGTTTTGAGCCAGATACGCAGTATTTT	NA	TRBJ2-3	NA	TRBV27
CASKAGQGSGNTIYF	TGCGCCAGCAAAGCTGGACAGGGCTCTGGAAACACCATATATTTT	NA	TRBJ1-3	TRBD1	TRBV10-2
CASSLGTSGSLYEQYF	TGTGCCAGCAGCTTAGGGACTAGCGGGAGTCTTTACGAGCAGTACTTC	NA	TRBJ2-7	TRBD2	TRBV7-2
CAWNRESPVLTF	TGTGCCTGGAATCGTGAGTCCCCCGTCCTGACTTTC	NA	TRBJ2-6	NA	TRBV30
CAISEGQGAVGQPQHF	TGTGCCATCAGTGAAGGACAGGGGGCGGTCGGTCAGCCCCAGCATTTT	NA	TRBJ1-5	TRBD1	TRBV10-3
CASRTSGSPSYEQYF	TGCGCCAGCAGGACTAGCGGGAGCCCCTCCTACGAGCAGTACTTC	NA	TRBJ2-7	TRBD2	TRBV5-1
CASSATGRQLFF	TGTGCCAGCAGTGCGACAGGGCGGCAACTGTTTTTT	NA	TRBJ1-4	TRBD1	TRBV6-6
CASTNYHGYEQYF	TGTGCCAGTACCAACTATCACGGCTACGAGCAGTACTTC	NA	TRBJ2-7	NA	TRBV19
CASSLAATSGQETQYF	TGTGCCAGCAGCTTAGCGGCGACTAGCGGACAAGAGACCCAGTACTTC	NA	TRBJ2-5	TRBD2	TRBV7-2
CASSLSPAGGNNEQFF	TGTGCCAGCAGCTTAAGCCCAGCGGGAGGGAACAATGAGCAGTTCTTC	NA	TRBJ2-1	TRBD2	TRBV7-2
CSGVDRGYTEAFF	TGCAGCGGTGTCGACAGGGGATACACTGAAGCTTTCTTT	NA	TRBJ1-1	TRBD1	TRBV29-1
CASSLAGSREQYF	TGTGCCAGCAGCCTAGCGGGAAGCCGCGAGCAGTACTTC	NA	TRBJ2-7	TRBD2	TRBV9
CASSYERSPLHF	TGTGCCAGCAGTTACGAGAGATCACCCCTCCACTTT	NA	TRBJ1-6	NA	TRBV6-6
CASSYEGGEQYF	TGTGCCAGCAGCTATGAGGGGGGGGAGCAGTACTTC	NA	TRBJ2-7	NA	TRBV7-9
CASSPSRTSGPRQFF	TGTGCCAGTAGTCCTTCCCGGACTAGCGGGCCCCGGCAGTTCTTC	NA	TRBJ2-1	TRBD2	TRBV19
CASRGTKGGLVTEAFF	TGTGCCAGCAGGGGGACCAAAGGGGGCTTGGTCACTGAAGCTTTCTTT	few	TRBJ1-1	TRBD1	TRBV25-1
CASSLDRGGGYTF	TGTGCCAGCAGTTTAGACAGGGGTGGTGGCTACACCTTC	NA	TRBJ1-2	TRBD1	TRBV27
CASSESIFRDTIYF	TGCGCCAGCAGTGAGTCGATTTTCCGGGACACCATATATTTT	NA	TRBJ1-3	NA	TRBV10-2
CAWSVTGLAGGREQFF	TGTGCCTGGAGTGTAACCGGACTAGCGGGAGGGCGTGAGCAGTTCTTC	NA	TRBJ2-1	TRBD2	TRBV30
CAISESGASFSMNTEAFF	TGTGCCATCAGTGAGTCGGGGGCGTCGTTTAGTATGAACACTGAAGCTTTCTTT	NA	TRBJ1-1	NA	TRBV10-3
CASSPRSGNTEAFF	TGTGCCAGCAGCCCCCGGTCAGGGAACACTGAAGCTTTCTTT	NA	TRBJ1-1	NA	TRBV9
CASRPRWTSGGNTDTQYF	TGTGCCAGCAGACCTCGGTGGACTAGCGGGGGGAACACAGATACGCAGTATTTT	NA	TRBJ2-3	TRBD2	TRBV7-9
CASSPRTSGRTTDTQYF	TGTGCCAGCTCACCCCGGACTAGCGGGAGGACCACAGATACGCAGTATTTT	NA	TRBJ2-3	TRBD2	TRBV18
CASSLTTGNTIYF	TGTGCCAGCAGTTTGACAACGGGAAACACCATATATTTT	few	TRBJ1-3	NA	TRBV27
CASSTRRDEQYF	TGTGCCAGTAGTACCCGTCGCGACGAGCAGTACTTC	NA	TRBJ2-7	NA	TRBV19
CASSALQETQYF	TGCGCCAGCAGCGCACTCCAAGAGACCCAGTACTTC	few	TRBJ2-5	NA	TRBV5-1
CASSLGGQGNYGYTF	TGTGCCAGCAGCTTGGGGGGACAGGGAAACTATGGCTACACCTTC	NA	TRBJ1-2	TRBD1	TRBV5-4
CASSVGSIQETQYF	TGTGCCAGCAGCGTAGGTAGTATCCAAGAGACCCAGTACTTC	NA	TRBJ2-5	NA	TRBV9
CASSVVSNEQYF	TGTGCCAGCAGCGTTGTGAGCAACGAGCAGTACTTC	NA	TRBJ2-7	NA	TRBV5-5
CASSPRGSGANVLTF	TGTGCCAGCAGTCCCCGAGGCTCTGGGGCCAACGTCCTGACTTTC	once	TRBJ2-6	NA	TRBV28
CASSEATGTGGYEQYF	TGTGCCAGCAGTGAAGCTACCGGGACAGGGGGCTACGAGCAGTACTTC	once	TRBJ2-7	TRBD1	TRBV6-1
CATGQGAYEQYF	TGTGCCACAGGACAGGGGGCCTACGAGCAGTACTTC	NA	TRBJ2-7	TRBD1	TRBV10-3